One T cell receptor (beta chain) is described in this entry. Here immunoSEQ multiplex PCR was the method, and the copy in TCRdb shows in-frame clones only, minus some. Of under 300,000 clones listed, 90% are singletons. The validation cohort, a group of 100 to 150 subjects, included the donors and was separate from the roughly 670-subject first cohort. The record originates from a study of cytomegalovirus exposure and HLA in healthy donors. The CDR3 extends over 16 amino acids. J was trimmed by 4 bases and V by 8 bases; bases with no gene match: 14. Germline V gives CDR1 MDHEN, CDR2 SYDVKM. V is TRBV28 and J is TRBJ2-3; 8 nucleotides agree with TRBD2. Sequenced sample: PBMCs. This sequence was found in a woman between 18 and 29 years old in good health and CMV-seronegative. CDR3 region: CASLLGASGLPDTQYF. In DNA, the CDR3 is TGTGCCAGCTTACTTGGGGCTAGCGGGCTTCCAGATACGCAGTATTTT.